One and the same sample provided the 3 T cell receptor beta chains below, sequenced in a study of shared clonotypes between healthy human individuals (dated by TCRdb to 2018 to 2021). The protocol used for the library was the immunoSEQ multiplex PCR assay. In TCRdb, the immuneACCESS table is reduced to in-frame sequences with V and J assigned. These tables do not hold every clone; where another copy was compared, an unresolved V gene accounts for under half, and the others remain unexplained. The table for this sample lists 2 million to 3 million clones; 93% of them were counted only once. 0.36% of the sample is taken by the ten largest. The sample taken for sequencing was naive CD4+ T cells from PBMCs. The sample's cell subset or site label is to be understood as: CD45RA+ positively selected. The receptor set was obtained from a man aged 18 to 29 in good health. Some clones in this sample may be carry-over from other donors' samples.

The CDR3 region is CASSSGTNTGELFF. The CDR3 coding sequence is TGTGCCAGCAGTAGCGGGACGAACACCGGGGAGCTGTTTTTT. The chain carries TRBV6-4 and TRBJ2-2; 7 bases are shared with TRBD2. Trimming took 5 bases from V and 0 from J; bases not matched to a gene: 0. The CDR3 is made up of 14 amino acids. The germline V gene has CDR1 MRHNA and CDR2 SNTAGT.

The chain has TRBV9 and TRBJ2-3; D gene ambiguous. This CDR3 region has 14 residues. With 0 bases removed from V and 0 bases from J, the gap between germline ends came to 5 bases. Germline V gene data show CDR1 as SGDLS and CDR2 as YYNGEE. Written as DNA, the CDR3 is TGTGCCAGCAGCGTAGACGACAGCACAGATACGCAGTATTTT. This gives the protein CASSVDDSTDTQYF.

The count of this clone is one. The chain uses TRBV30 and TRBJ2-6, with D possibly being TRBD2 (6 bases). The CDR3 consists of 19 residues. V lost 6 bases to trimming and J lost 2 bases, with 26 bases between them. In germline, CDR1 is GTSNPN, CDR2 SVGIG (reference sequence). CDR3: CACFHVPAGRQTGANVLTF. In DNA, the CDR3 is TGTGCCTGTTTCCATGTCCCGGCAGGGAGGCAAACTGGGGCCAACGTCCTGACTTTC.